This TCR beta chain was retrieved from a study of vaccination and CD4 T cells after COVID-19. Study at large: Post-vaccine specimens were obtained a median roughly 70 days after dose two (range 14 to 241). Study conclusions and caveats: From a median of about 20 to 40, SARS-CoV-2-reactive clonotypes increased, though not significantly.

This CDR3 contains 15 residues. From germline, CDR1 is SGHTA and CDR2 FQGTGA. Trimming shortened V by 0 bases and J by 5 bases, and 13 bases separated the two germline ends. Treatment noted: approximately 9-day PBMC culture with coronavirus spike peptide pools or control peptides (ViraFEST assay). Cultures used 2.1 million or so PBMCs per well, 9 to 10 IU/ml IL-2 and roughly 9 ug/ml peptides. This clonotype was counted between two and nine times. Its matching antigen is unknown. The assay that was used to sequence DNA from cultured CD4+ T cells was the Oncomine TCR Beta short-read assay. MiXCR, applied by TCRdb to the PCR reads, yields one record per CDR3 protein. This table has 7,500 to 9,500 distinct CDR3 sequences, around 49% appearing once.

The source is a human donor who had recovered from COVID-19. Sequenced sample: CD4+ T cells from blood, cultured in vitro. The J gene is TRBJ2-5, the V gene TRBV7-3; D is unclear. Written as DNA, the CDR3 is TGTGCCAGCAGCTTAACAGGGAATCTTGGGGAGACCCAGTACTTC. Translating gives CASSLTGNLGETQYF.